Listed here are 19 T cell receptor beta chains from one sample, sequenced in a study of identical twins. TCRdb reprocessed the 5' RACE reads with MiXCR, giving one entry per CDR3 protein. The sample includes 400,000 to 550,000 distinct CDR3 sequences, 20% to 25% of them seen just once. The sample was also reused in another study, on T cells expressing NK-cell markers.

Sequenced: CD4+ T cells sorted from blood. These receptors originate from a woman aged 18-29 years in good health.

The chain employs TRBV21-1 and TRBJ2-7; TRBD1, the table's D call, was not compared with the DNA. TRBV21-1 is described as a pseudogene. The CDR3 is 15 residues long. In nucleotides, the CDR3 is TGTGCCAGCAGCAAACGGGGACAGGCCTCCTACGAGCAGTACTTC. This encodes CASSKRGQASYEQYF.

The chain recombines TRBV29-1 with TRBJ2-7, with D unclear. The germline CDR1 and CDR2 sequences are SQVTM and ANQGSEA. The CDR3 is made up of 12 amino acids. Between the trimmed V and J ends, which lost 6 bases and 3 bases, there was a span of 12 bases. CDR3 nucleotides: TGCAGCGTGGAGTCAGCGAACTACGAGCAGTACTTC. Translated: CSVESANYEQYF.

In this sample, this clonotype turned up a few times. The chain recombines TRBV20-1 with TRBJ1-3; 10 bases fit TRBD1. This CDR3 region has 14 residues. Per the germline V gene, CDR1 is DFQATT and CDR2 is SNEGSKA (reference sequence). CDR3: CGRQGASSGNTIYF. For the CDR3, the DNA is TGCGGTAGACAGGGGGCAAGCTCTGGAAACACCATATATTTT.

The V and J genes are TRBV9 and TRBJ1-6, with D perhaps TRBD1 (5 bases). V was pared by 0 bases and J by 7 bases, with 11 bases between. The germline V gene encodes CDR1 SGDLS and CDR2 YYNGEE. This CDR3 has 15 residues. CDR3 bases: TGTGCCAGCAGCGTAGAGCAGGGTCGCAATTCACCCCTCCACTTT. Translating it yields CASSVEQGRNSPLHF.

This clonotype came up a few times. The V gene is TRBV9, the J gene TRBJ1-5; D unresolved. CDR3 length: 13 residues. Germline V CDR1 and CDR2: SGDLS, YYNGEE. Trimming pared 0 bases from V and 7 bases from J, leaving 8 bases between. This CDR3 is CASSVGPEQPQHF. Written as DNA, the CDR3 is TGTGCCAGCAGCGTAGGACCAGAGCAGCCCCAGCATTTT.

This clonotype was seen a handful of times. V gene TRBV20-1 combines with J gene TRBJ2-3; D call uncertain. The germline gives CDR1 DFQATT, CDR2 SNEGSKA (reference sequence). The V end lost 5 bases, the J end lost 3 bases, and 21 bases lay between the germline ends. The CDR3 runs 16 residues. CDR3 amino acids: CSADPRIGSTTDTQYF. The CDR3 bases are TGCAGTGCTGATCCGCGGATAGGGTCCACGACAGATACGCAGTATTTT.

This clonotype was seen more than once but under ten times. The gene calls are TRBV20-1 and TRBJ1-5; 7 nucleotides align to TRBD1. CDR1 is DFQATT and CDR2 is SNEGSKA in the germline V gene (reference sequence). The CDR3 runs to 14 residues. Trimming removed 3 bases from V and 3 bases from J; junction bases left unmatched: 5. The CDR3 region is CSASPGGTNQPQHF. The CDR3 nucleotides are TGCAGTGCTAGTCCAGGGGGAACCAATCAGCCCCAGCATTTT.

The chain links TRBV27 to TRBJ2-1; D uncertain. Trimming took 5 bases from V and 5 from J, leaving 10 bases between them. The CDR3 spans 13 residues. The germline V gene has CDR1 MNHEY and CDR2 SMNVEV (reference sequence). CDR3 loop: CASSPLGDNEQFF. The DNA of the CDR3 is TGTGCCAGCAGTCCACTTGGTGACAATGAGCAGTTCTTC.

This chain connects TRBV12-3 or TRBV12-4 to TRBJ2-7; 7 nucleotides agree with TRBD1. After removal of 4 bases from V and 7 bases from J, the junction contained 10 bases not matched to a gene. This CDR3 spans 14 amino acids. CDR3 bases: TGTGCCAGCAGTTGGGGACAGACCAGAGGAGAGCAGTACTTC. Translated, it gives CASSWGQTRGEQYF.

This clonotype was counted a single time. The gene calls are TRBV5-1 and TRBJ2-7; D remains ambiguous. Germline lookup yields CDR1 SGHRS and CDR2 YFSETQ. The V gene lost 4 bases and the J gene lost 5 bases, with 16 bases spanning the gap. This CDR3 comprises 14 residues. CDR3 coding DNA: TGCGCCAGCAGCCGAGTGGGCCCCGGCGACGAGCAGTACTTC. Protein product: CASSRVGPGDEQYF.

This chain connects TRBV12-3 or TRBV12-4 to TRBJ1-1, with D unresolved. V was clipped by 7 bases and J by 0 bases, with 12 bases between them. CDR3 length equals 14 residues. Here the CDR3 DNA reads TGTGCCAGCACCAGGACGGTCATGAACACTGAAGCTTTCTTT. Protein sequence: CASTRTVMNTEAFF.

V usage is TRBV29-1 and J usage is TRBJ2-5; D is perhaps TRBD1 or TRBD2 (5 bases each). The germline V gene has CDR1 SQVTM and CDR2 ANQGSEA. This CDR3 is built from 12 residues. The V end lost 7 bases, the J end lost 6 bases, and 15 bases lay between the germline ends. This chain's CDR3 is CSASEGWKTQYF. DNA of the CDR3: TGCAGCGCCTCCGAGGGGTGGAAGACCCAGTACTTC.

There are a few counts of this clonotype. V gene TRBV27 combines with J gene TRBJ1-2; D ambiguous. Trimming took 0 bases from V and 1 from J, leaving 6 bases between them. CDR3 length equals 14 residues. Looked up from germline, CDR1 is MNHEY and CDR2 is SMNVEV (reference sequence). The CDR3 here is CASSLSIVNYGYTF. In DNA, the CDR3 is TGTGCCAGCAGTTTATCGATTGTTAACTATGGCTACACCTTC.

The genes are TRBV20-1 and TRBJ2-5, with a tentative D call TRBD1 (6 bases). The V gene lost 4 bases and the J gene lost 4 bases, with 13 bases spanning the gap. The CDR3 sequence is 13 residues long. From germline, CDR1 is DFQATT and CDR2 SNEGSKA (reference sequence). The CDR3 region is CSAIRGFRETQYF. The CDR3 bases are TGCAGTGCTATAAGGGGGTTCCGAGAGACCCAGTACTTC.

The chain links TRBV27 to TRBJ1-1; the D gene is possibly TRBD1 (6 bases). CDR3 length: 14 residues. The germline V and J ends were trimmed by 6 bases and 1 base, with 12 bases remaining between them. Germline CDR1 is MNHEY and CDR2 is SMNVEV (reference sequence). The CDR3 region is CASSHTGPNTEAFF. The DNA of the CDR3 is TGTGCCAGCAGCCACACAGGGCCGAACACTGAAGCTTTCTTT.

The chain combines TRBV20-1 with TRBJ1-4, with D perhaps matching TRBD1 (6 bases). V shed 6 bases and J shed 3 bases, with 17 bases lying between them. Looked up from germline, CDR1 is DFQATT and CDR2 is SNEGSKA (reference sequence). CDR3 length: 15 residues. CDR3 region: CSASDSHIPNEKLFF. DNA of the CDR3: TGCAGTGCCTCGGACAGCCATATACCTAATGAAAAACTGTTTTTT.

This chain joins TRBV2 and TRBJ2-7; D is possibly TRBD2 (7 bases). This CDR3 is 13 amino acids long. From germline, CDR1 is SNHLY and CDR2 FYNNEI. Trimming removed 9 bases at V and 5 bases at J, with 17 bases between. In nucleotides, the CDR3 is TGTGCCAGTTTTTTCGGGGGGCTGGACGAGCAGTACTTC. This encodes CASFFGGLDEQYF.

The chain combines TRBV5-1 with TRBJ1-4, with 10 bases lining up with TRBD1. CDR3 length: 17 amino acids. V lost 4 bases and J lost 7; bases outside the gene matches: 13. Germline CDR1 is SGHRS and CDR2 is YFSETQ. Here the CDR3 reads CASSTGGTGDFGEKLFF. For the CDR3, the DNA is TGCGCCAGCAGCACTGGAGGGACAGGGGATTTCGGTGAAAAACTGTTTTTT.

J is TRBJ2-3 and V is TRBV6-5; D possibly matches TRBD1 or TRBD2 (5 bases each). The CDR3 totals 14 residues. Germline V gene lookup returns CDR1 MNHEY and CDR2 SVGAGI. The ends were cut back, 5 bases at V and 6 bases at J, with 15 bases in the middle. CDR3 nucleotides: TGTGCCAGCAGTCCCTCGGGGCTTGGCGATACGCAGTATTTT. Protein: CASSPSGLGDTQYF.